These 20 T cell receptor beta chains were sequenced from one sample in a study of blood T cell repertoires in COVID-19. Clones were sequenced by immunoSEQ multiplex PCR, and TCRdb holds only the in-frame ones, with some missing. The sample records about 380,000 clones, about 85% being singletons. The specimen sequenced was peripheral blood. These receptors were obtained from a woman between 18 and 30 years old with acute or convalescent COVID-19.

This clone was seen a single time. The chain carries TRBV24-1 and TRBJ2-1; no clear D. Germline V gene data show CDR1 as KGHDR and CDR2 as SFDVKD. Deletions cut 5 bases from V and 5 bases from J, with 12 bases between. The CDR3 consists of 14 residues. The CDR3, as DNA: TGTGCCACCAGTGTAGCTCGCAAGGACAATGAGCAGTTCTTC. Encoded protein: CATSVARKDNEQFF.

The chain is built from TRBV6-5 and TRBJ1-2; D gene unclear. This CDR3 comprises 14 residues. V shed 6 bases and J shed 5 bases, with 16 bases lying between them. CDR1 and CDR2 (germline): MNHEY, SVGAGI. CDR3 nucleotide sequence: TGTGCCAGCAGCCTGGGAGGGAATTTGTATGGCTACACCTTC. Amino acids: CASSLGGNLYGYTF.

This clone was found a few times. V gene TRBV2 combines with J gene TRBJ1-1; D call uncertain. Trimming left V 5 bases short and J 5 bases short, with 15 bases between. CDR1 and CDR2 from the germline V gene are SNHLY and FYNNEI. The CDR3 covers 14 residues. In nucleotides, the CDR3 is TGTGCCAGCAGTAGGAACAGCCTTGGAACTGAAGCTTTCTTT. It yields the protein CASSRNSLGTEAFF.

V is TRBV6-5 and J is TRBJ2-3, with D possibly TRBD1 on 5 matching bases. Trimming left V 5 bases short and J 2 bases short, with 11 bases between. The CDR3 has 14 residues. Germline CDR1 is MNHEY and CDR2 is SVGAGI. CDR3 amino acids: CASSTGSYTDTQYF. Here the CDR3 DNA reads TGTGCCAGCAGTACAGGCTCTTACACAGATACGCAGTATTTT.

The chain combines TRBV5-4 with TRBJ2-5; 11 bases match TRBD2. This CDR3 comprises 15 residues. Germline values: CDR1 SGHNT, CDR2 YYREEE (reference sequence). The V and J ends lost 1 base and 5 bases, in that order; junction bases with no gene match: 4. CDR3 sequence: CASSLYPSGGETQYF. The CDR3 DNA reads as TGTGCCAGCAGCTTGTACCCTAGCGGGGGGGAGACCCAGTACTTC.

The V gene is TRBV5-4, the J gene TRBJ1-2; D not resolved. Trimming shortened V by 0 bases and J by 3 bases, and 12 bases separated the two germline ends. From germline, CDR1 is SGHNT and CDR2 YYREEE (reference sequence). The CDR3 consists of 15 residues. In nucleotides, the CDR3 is TGTGCCAGCAGCTTGGTTGAGGGTCCGGACTATGGCTACACCTTC. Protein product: CASSLVEGPDYGYTF. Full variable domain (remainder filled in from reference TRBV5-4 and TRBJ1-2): ETGVTQSPTHLIKTRGQQVTLRCSSQSGHNTVSWYQQALGQGPQFIFQYYREEENGRGNFPPRFSGLQFPNYSSELNVNALELDDSALYLCASSLVEGPDYGYTFGSGTRLTVV.

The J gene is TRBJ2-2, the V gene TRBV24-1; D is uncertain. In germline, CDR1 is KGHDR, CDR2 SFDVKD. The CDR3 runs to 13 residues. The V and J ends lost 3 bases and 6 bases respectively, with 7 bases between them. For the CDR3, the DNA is TGTGCCACCAGTGATCGACTCCCCGGGGAGCTGTTTTTT. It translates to CATSDRLPGELFF.

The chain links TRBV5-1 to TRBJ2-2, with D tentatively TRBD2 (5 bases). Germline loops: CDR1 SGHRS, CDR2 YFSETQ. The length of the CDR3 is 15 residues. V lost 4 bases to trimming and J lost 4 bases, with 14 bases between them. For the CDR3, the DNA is TGCGCCAGCAGCCCACCCCTCCGGGGCACCGGGGAGCTGTTTTTT. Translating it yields CASSPPLRGTGELFF.

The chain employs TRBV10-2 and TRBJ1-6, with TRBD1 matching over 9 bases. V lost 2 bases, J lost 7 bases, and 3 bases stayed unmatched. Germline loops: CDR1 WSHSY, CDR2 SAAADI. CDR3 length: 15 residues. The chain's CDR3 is CASSEDRGENSPLHF. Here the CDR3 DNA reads TGCGCCAGCAGTGAGGACAGGGGGGAGAATTCACCCCTCCACTTT.

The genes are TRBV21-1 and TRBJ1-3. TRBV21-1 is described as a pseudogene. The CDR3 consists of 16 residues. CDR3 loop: CASSKESESIGNTIYF. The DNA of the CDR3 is TGTGCCAGCAGCAAAGAAAGTGAGTCTATCGGAAACACCATATATTTT.

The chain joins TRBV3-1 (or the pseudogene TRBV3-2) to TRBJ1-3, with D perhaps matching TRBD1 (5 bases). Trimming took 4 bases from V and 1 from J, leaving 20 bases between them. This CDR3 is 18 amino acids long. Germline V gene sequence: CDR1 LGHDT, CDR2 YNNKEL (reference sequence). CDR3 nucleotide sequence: TGTGCCAGCAGCCTCTTCGATGGGGGGGGAATTTCTGGAAACACCATATATTTT. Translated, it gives CASSLFDGGGISGNTIYF.

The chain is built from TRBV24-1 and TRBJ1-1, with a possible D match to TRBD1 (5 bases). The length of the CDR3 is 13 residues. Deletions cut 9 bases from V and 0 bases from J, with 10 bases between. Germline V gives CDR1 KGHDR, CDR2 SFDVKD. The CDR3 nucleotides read TGTGCCACCGCCCAGGGCATGAACACTGAAGCTTTCTTT. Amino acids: CATAQGMNTEAFF.

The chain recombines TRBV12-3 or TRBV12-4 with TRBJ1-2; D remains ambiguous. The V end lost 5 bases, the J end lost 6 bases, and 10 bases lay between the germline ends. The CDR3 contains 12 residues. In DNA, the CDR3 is TGTGCCAGCAGTACCCAACTCAATGGCTACACCTTC. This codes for CASSTQLNGYTF.

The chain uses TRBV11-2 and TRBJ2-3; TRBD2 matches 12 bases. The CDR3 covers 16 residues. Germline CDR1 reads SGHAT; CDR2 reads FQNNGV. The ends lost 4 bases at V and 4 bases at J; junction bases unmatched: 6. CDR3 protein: CASSSLLAGGSDTQYF. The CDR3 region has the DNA TGTGCCAGCAGCTCCCTACTAGCGGGGGGTTCAGATACGCAGTATTTT.

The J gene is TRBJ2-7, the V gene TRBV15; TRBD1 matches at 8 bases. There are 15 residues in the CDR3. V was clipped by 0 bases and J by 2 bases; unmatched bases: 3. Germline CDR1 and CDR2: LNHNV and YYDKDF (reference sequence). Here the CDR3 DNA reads TGTGCCACCAGCAGAGATGTGACAGGGGCCTACGAGCAGTACTTC. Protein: CATSRDVTGAYEQYF.

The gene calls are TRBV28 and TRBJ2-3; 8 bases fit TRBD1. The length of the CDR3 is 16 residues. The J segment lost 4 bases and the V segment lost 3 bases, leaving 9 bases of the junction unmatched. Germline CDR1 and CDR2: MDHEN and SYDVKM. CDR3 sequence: CASSLPWTGTADTQYF. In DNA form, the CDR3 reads TGTGCCAGCAGTTTGCCCTGGACAGGGACGGCAGATACGCAGTATTTT.

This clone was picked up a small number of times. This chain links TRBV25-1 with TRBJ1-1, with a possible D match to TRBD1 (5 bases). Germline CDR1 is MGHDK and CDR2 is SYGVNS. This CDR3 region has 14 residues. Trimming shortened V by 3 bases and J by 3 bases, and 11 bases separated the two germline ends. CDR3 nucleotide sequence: TGTGCCAGCAGTGATTTTTTAGGGGACACTGAAGCTTTCTTT. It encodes CASSDFLGDTEAFF.

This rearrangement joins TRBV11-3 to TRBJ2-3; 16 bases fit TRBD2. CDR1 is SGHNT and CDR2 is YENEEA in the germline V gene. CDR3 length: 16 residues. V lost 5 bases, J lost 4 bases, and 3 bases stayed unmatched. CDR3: CASSPGTSGRADTQYF. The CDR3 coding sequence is TGTGCCAGCAGCCCCGGGACTAGCGGGAGGGCAGATACGCAGTATTTT.

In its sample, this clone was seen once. CDR3: CASSSRRDQPQHF. CDR3 in DNA: TGTGCCAGCAGCTCCCGGAGGGATCAGCCCCAGCATTTT. V and J are TRBV5-6 and TRBJ1-5; D unresolved. Per the germline V gene, CDR1 is SGHDT and CDR2 is YYEEEE. Trimming cost V 3 bases and J 5 bases, with 9 bases left between them. This CDR3 comprises 13 residues.

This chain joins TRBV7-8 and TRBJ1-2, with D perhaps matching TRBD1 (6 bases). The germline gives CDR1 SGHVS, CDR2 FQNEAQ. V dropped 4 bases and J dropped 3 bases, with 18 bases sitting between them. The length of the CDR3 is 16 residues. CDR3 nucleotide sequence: TGTGCCAGCAGCTCGATACGGGGGGGCCGATACTATGGCTACACCTTC. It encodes CASSSIRGGRYYGYTF.